Presented here are 8 T cell receptor beta chains from one specimen sequenced in a study of identical twins. Using its own MiXCR run on the 5' RACE reads, TCRdb lists one record per CDR3 protein. The repertoire holds over 200,000 distinct CDR3 sequences, 6.5% seen once, with roughly 15% in the top ten. The same sample was also studied in work on T cells expressing NK-cell markers.

The source material was CD8+ T cells sorted from blood. The receptors originated from a young woman in good health.

Ten or more counts support this clonotype. J is TRBJ1-1 and V is TRBV3-1; 9 bases are a match to TRBD1. Germline trimming cut 6 bases from V and 11 bases from J; bases unmatched to any gene: 19. CDR1 is LGHDT and CDR2 is YNNKEL in the germline V gene (reference sequence). The CDR3 is 16 residues long. CDR3 nucleotides: TGTGCCAGCAGTCTTAAACAGGGGGCCCCTGCCGGAGAGGCTTTCTTT. Protein: CASSLKQGAPAGEAFF. The full variable domain, in which reference TRBV3-1 and TRBJ1-1 provide the parts outside the CDR3, is DTAVSQTPKYLVTQMGNDKSIKCEQNLGHDTMYWYKQDSKKFLKIMFSYNNKELIINETVPNRFSPKSPDKAHLNLHINSLELGDSAVYFCASSLKQGAPAGEAFFGQGTRLTVV.

This clonotype was seen many times. The chain is built from TRBV12-3 or TRBV12-4 and TRBJ2-2; D not certain. The CDR3 covers 11 residues. The V and J ends lost 5 bases and 6 bases respectively, with 4 bases between them. This CDR3 is CASSVSGELFF. CDR3 sequence (DNA): TGTGCCAGCAGTGTCTCCGGGGAGCTGTTTTTT.

This clonotype was detected a few times. This chain's CDR3 is CASSVPGQGYTDTQYF. For the CDR3, the DNA is TGTGCCAGCAGCGTGCCGGGACAGGGATACACAGATACGCAGTATTTT. The chain has TRBV9 and TRBJ2-3, with 9 bases that match TRBD1. The CDR3 runs to 16 residues. The V gene's germline CDR1 is SGDLS and CDR2 YYNGEE. V lost 2 bases to trimming and J lost 2 bases; unmatched junction nucleotides: 6.

In its sample, this clonotype was seen a few times. CDR3 DNA: TGTGCCAGCAGTTCCGGGGGTGAGCAGTTCTTC. Its protein is CASSSGGEQFF. The V and J genes are TRBV12-3 or TRBV12-4 and TRBJ2-1; D might be TRBD2 (6 bases). The V end was cut by 4 bases, the J end by 9 bases, with 7 bases between. This CDR3 has 11 amino acids.

In nucleotides, the CDR3 is TGTGCCAGCAGTCAGATCACCGGGGAGCTGTTTTTT. Its translation is CASSQITGELFF. This chain uses TRBV12-3 or TRBV12-4 with TRBJ2-2, with D hard to call. V lost 5 bases and J lost 4, with 5 bases in between. This CDR3 contains 12 residues.

This clonotype was seen a few times. V gene TRBV20-1 combines with J gene TRBJ2-7; 12 bases line up with TRBD2. Trimming took 6 bases from V and 4 from J; bases not matched to a gene: 4. Per germline, CDR1 DFQATT and CDR2 SNEGSKA (reference sequence). There are 13 residues in the CDR3. CDR3 loop: CSANGLAGYEQYF. The DNA of the CDR3 is TGCAGTGCAAATGGACTAGCGGGATACGAGCAGTACTTC.

The V call is TRBV14, the J call TRBJ1-2, with 8 nucleotides matching TRBD1. V gave up 0 bases and J gave up 3 bases; unmatched junction bases: 9. From germline, CDR1 is SGHDN and CDR2 FVKESK. This CDR3 contains 17 residues. CDR3 DNA sequence: TGTGCCAGCAGCCAAGACCCATTGACAGGGGCCCACTATGGCTACACCTTC. Amino acid sequence: CASSQDPLTGAHYGYTF.

The chain couples TRBV9 to TRBJ2-5, with D possibly called TRBD1 or TRBD2 (5 bases each). V lost 4 bases and J 2 bases, leaving 12 bases between the germline ends. Germline V gives CDR1 SGDLS, CDR2 YYNGEE. The CDR3 is 14 residues long. CDR3 sequence: CASSSGLLQETQYF. CDR3 in DNA: TGTGCCAGCAGCTCGGGGCTATTACAAGAGACCCAGTACTTC.